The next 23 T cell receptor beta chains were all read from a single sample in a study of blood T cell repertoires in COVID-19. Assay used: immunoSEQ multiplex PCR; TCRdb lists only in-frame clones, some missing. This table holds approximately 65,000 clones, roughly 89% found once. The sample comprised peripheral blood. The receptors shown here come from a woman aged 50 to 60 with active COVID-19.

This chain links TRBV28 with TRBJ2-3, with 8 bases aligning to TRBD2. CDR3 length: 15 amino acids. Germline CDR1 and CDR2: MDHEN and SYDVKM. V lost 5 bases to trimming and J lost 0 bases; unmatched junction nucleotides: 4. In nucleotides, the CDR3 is TGTGCCAGCAGTGTTAGCGGGACGAGCACAGATACGCAGTATTTT. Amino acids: CASSVSGTSTDTQYF.

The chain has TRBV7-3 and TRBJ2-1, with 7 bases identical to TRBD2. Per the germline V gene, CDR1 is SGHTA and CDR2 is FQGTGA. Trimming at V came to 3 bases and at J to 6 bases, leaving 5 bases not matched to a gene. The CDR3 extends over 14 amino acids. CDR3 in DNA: TGTGCCAGCAGCTTCGCGCGACTAGCCAATGAGCAGTTCTTC. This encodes CASSFARLANEQFF.

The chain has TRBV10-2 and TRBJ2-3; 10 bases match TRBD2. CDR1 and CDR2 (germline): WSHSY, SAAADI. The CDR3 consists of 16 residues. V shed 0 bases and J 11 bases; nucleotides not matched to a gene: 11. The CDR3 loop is CASSESLAGEWGRQYF. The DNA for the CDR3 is TGCGCCAGCAGTGAGTCTCTAGCGGGAGAATGGGGAAGGCAGTATTTT.

CDR3 bases: TGCGCCAGCAGCCGAGATCCAGGGGTGCAGTACTTC. It encodes CASSRDPGVQYF. This chain connects TRBV5-1 to TRBJ2-7; D is perhaps TRBD1 (6 bases). The V end was cut by 4 bases, the J end by 9 bases, with 14 bases between. The CDR3 has 12 amino acids. Germline assignment: CDR1 SGHRS and CDR2 YFSETQ.

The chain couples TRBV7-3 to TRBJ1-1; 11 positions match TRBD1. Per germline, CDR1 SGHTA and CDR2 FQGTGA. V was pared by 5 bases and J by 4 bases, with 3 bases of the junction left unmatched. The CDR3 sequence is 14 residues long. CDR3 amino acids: CASSPGTGGTEAFF. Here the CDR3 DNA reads TGTGCCAGCAGCCCCGGGACAGGGGGCACTGAAGCTTTCTTT.

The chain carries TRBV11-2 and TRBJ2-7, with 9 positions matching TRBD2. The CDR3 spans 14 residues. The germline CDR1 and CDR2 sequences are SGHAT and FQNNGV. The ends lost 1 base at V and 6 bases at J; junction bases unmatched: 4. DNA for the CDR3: TGTGCCAGCAGCTTAGGACTAGCGGCTGTCGAGCAGTACTTC. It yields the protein CASSLGLAAVEQYF.

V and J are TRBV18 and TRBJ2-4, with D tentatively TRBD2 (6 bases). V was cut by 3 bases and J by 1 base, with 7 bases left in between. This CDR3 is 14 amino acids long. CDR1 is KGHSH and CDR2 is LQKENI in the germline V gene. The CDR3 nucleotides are TGTGCCAGCTCACCTCGGGGGGCCAAAAACATTCAGTACTTC. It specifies CASSPRGAKNIQYF.

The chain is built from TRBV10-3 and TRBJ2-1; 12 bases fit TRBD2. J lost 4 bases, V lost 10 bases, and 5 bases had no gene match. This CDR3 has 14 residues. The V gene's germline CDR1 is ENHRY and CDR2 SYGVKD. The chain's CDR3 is CASTTSGRYNEQFF. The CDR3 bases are TGTGCCAGTACGACTAGCGGGAGATACAATGAGCAGTTCTTC.

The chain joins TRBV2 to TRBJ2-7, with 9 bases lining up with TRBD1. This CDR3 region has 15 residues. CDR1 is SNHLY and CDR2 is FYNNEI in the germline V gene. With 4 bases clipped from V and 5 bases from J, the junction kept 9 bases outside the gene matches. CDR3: CASSASGTGNDEQYF. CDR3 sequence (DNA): TGTGCCAGCAGTGCCTCAGGGACAGGGAATGACGAGCAGTACTTC.

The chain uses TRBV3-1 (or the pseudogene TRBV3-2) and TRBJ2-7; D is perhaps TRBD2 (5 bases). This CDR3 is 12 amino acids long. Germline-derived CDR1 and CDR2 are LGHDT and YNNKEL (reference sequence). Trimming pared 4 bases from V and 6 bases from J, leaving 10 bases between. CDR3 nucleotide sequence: TGTGCCAGCAGCCCAAGCGGTCCCGAGCAGTACTTC. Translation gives CASSPSGPEQYF.

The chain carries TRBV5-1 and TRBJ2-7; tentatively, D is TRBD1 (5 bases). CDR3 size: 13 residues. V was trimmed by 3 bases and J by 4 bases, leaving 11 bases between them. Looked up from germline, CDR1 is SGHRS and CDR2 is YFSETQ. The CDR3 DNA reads TGCGCCAGCAGCTACACCCAGGGTTACGAGCAGTACTTC. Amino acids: CASSYTQGYEQYF.

The chain's CDR3 is CASSFRGNTEAFF. The DNA for the CDR3 is TGTGCCAGCAGCTTCAGGGGGAACACTGAAGCTTTCTTT. This sequence joins TRBV7-9 and TRBJ1-1; possible D gene TRBD1, 6 bases. Germline V gives CDR1 SEHNR, CDR2 FQNEAQ (reference sequence). The CDR3 contains 13 residues. V was cut by 3 bases and J by 1 base, with 6 bases left in between.

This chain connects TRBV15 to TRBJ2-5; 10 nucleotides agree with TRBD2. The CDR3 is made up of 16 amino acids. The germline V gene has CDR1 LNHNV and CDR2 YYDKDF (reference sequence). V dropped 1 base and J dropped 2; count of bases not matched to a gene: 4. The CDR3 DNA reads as TGTGCCACCAGCAGAGCCGGACTAGCGGTACAAGAGACCCAGTACTTC. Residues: CATSRAGLAVQETQYF.

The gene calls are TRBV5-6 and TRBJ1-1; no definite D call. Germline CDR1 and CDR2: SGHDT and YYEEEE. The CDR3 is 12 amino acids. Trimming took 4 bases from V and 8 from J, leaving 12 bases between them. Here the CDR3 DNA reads TGTGCCAGCAGCCGGGCCCCGGGGGAAGCTTTCTTT. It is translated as CASSRAPGEAFF. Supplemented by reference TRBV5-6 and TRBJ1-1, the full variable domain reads DAGVTQSPTHLIKTRGQQVTLRCSPKSGHDTVSWYQQALGQGPQFIFQYYEEEERQRGNFPDRFSGHQFPNYSSELNVNALLLGDSALYLCASSRAPGEAFFGQGTRLTVV.

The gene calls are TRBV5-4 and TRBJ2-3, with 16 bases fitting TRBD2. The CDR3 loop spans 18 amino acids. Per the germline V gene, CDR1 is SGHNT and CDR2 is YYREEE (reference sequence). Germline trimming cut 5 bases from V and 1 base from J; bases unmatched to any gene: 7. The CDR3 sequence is CASRAGTSGRARTDTQYF. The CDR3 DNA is TGTGCCAGCAGGGCGGGGACTAGCGGGAGGGCCCGCACAGATACGCAGTATTTT.

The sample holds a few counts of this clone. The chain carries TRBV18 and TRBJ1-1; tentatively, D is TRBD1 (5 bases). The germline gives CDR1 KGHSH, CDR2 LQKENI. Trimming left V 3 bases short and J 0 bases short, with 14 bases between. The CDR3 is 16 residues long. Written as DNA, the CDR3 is TGTGCCAGCTCACCGGTCGCGGGGCCCTTGAACACTGAAGCTTTCTTT. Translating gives CASSPVAGPLNTEAFF.

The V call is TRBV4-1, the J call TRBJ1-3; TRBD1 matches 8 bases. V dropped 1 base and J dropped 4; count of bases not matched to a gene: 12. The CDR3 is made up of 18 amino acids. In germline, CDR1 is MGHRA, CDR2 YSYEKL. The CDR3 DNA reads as TGCGCCAGCAGCCAAGTGGCAGGGGGCGCGGCGGGAGGAAACACCATATATTTT. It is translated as CASSQVAGGAAGGNTIYF.

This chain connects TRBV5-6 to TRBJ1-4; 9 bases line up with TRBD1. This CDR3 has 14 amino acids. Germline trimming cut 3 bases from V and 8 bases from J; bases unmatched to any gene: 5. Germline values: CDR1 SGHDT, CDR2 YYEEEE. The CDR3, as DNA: TGTGCCAGCAGCTACAGGGGGCTCCGAGAAAAACTGTTTTTT. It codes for CASSYRGLREKLFF.

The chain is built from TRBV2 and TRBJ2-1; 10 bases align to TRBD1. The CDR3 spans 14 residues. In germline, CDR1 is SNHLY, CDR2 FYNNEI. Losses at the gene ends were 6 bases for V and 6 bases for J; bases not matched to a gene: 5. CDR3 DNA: TGTGCCAGCAGCCCGGGACAGGGGATCAATGAGCAGTTCTTC. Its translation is CASSPGQGINEQFF.

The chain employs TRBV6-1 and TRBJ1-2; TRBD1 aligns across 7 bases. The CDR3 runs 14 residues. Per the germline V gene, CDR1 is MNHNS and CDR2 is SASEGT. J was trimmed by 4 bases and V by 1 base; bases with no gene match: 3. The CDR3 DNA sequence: TGTGCCAGCAGTGAAGAGGGGACAGCCTATGGCTACACCTTC. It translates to CASSEEGTAYGYTF.

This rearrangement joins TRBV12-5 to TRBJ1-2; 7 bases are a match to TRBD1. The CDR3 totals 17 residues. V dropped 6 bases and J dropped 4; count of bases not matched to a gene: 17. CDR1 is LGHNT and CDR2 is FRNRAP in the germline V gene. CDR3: CASGPSTGWNVFYGYTF. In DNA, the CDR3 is TGTGCTAGTGGCCCCTCGACAGGGTGGAATGTATTCTATGGCTACACCTTC.

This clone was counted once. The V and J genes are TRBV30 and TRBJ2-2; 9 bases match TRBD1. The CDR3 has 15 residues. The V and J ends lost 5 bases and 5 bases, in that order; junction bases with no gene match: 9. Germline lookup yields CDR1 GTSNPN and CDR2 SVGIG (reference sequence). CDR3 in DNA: TGTGCCTGGGCTACCGGACAGGGGAGAACCGGGGAGCTGTTTTTT. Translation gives CAWATGQGRTGELFF.

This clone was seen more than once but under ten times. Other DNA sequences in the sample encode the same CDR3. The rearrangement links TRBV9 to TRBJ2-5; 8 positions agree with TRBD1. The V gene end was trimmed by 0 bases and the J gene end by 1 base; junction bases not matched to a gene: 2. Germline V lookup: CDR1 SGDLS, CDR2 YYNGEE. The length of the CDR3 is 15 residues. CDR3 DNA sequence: TGTGCCAGCAGCGTAGGACAGGGGACCCAAGAGACCCAGTACTTC. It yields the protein CASSVGQGTQETQYF.